Below, 27 T cell receptor beta chains from the same sample are listed, as sequenced in a study of cytomegalovirus exposure and HLA in healthy donors. Researchers ran the PCR with 60 Vbeta and 13 Jbeta primers. Using immunoSEQ multiplex PCR, the repertoire was profiled, and TCRdb retains in-frame clones only, with some absent. The sample holds about 100,000 clones, 79% seen once. Sequencing was done on a sample of PBMCs. The source is a woman between 40 and 50 years old in good health and CMV-seronegative.

V and J are TRBV5-1 and TRBJ2-3, with D possibly TRBD2 on 6 matching bases. V gave up 2 bases and J gave up 0 bases, with 13 bases separating them. Germline assignment: CDR1 SGHRS and CDR2 YFSETQ. The CDR3 is made up of 16 amino acids. Here the CDR3 DNA reads TGCGCCAGCAGCTTCTTCTCTGCGGGGAGCACAGATACGCAGTATTTT. Residues: CASSFFSAGSTDTQYF.

The V gene is TRBV7-9, the J gene TRBJ2-5; 9 positions agree with TRBD1. This CDR3 spans 17 amino acids. CDR1 and CDR2 (germline): SEHNR, FQNEAQ (reference sequence). The V gene end was trimmed by 4 bases and the J gene end by 5 bases; junction bases not matched to a gene: 14. CDR3 sequence: CASSSAIPTGGWETQYF. The CDR3, as DNA: TGTGCCAGCAGCTCCGCCATCCCGACAGGGGGGTGGGAGACCCAGTACTTC.

The chain is built from TRBV7-2 and TRBJ1-2; D ambiguous. The V end was cut by 0 bases, the J end by 4 bases, with 3 bases between. Per the germline V gene, CDR1 is SGHTA and CDR2 is FQGNSA. The CDR3 is 12 amino acids. CDR3 amino acids: CASSLAAYGYTF. CDR3 coding DNA: TGTGCCAGCAGCTTAGCGGCCTATGGCTACACCTTC.

The rearrangement joins TRBV28 to TRBJ2-7; D possibly corresponds to TRBD1 (6 bases). Germline V gene data show CDR1 as MDHEN and CDR2 as SYDVKM. Deletions cut 10 bases from V and 0 bases from J, with 16 bases between. This CDR3 contains 14 residues. CDR3 residues: CATIPTGSSYEQYF. DNA for the CDR3: TGTGCCACCATCCCGACAGGAAGCTCCTACGAGCAGTACTTC.

The chain employs TRBV27 and TRBJ2-7; D call uncertain. CDR3 length equals 13 residues. CDR1 and CDR2 (germline): MNHEY, SMNVEV (reference sequence). Trimming took 8 bases from V and 1 from J, leaving 12 bases between them. The CDR3 DNA is TGTGCCAGCGGCTATAGCCCATCCTACGAGCAGTACTTC. Translated, it gives CASGYSPSYEQYF.

V usage is TRBV6-5 and J usage is TRBJ2-7, with a weak D call TRBD1 (6 bases). V lost 0 bases and J 6 bases, leaving 9 bases between the germline ends. There are 13 residues in the CDR3. Germline assignment: CDR1 MNHEY and CDR2 SVGAGI. The DNA of the CDR3 is TGTGCCAGCAGTTACTCCCTCAGGGGCGAGCAGTACTTC. Its translation is CASSYSLRGEQYF.

V usage is TRBV9 and J usage is TRBJ2-7, with 8 nucleotides matching TRBD2. CDR3 size: 15 residues. Germline V lookup: CDR1 SGDLS, CDR2 YYNGEE. Germline trimming cut 0 bases from V and 1 base from J; bases unmatched to any gene: 3. The CDR3 is CASSVGGLESYEQYF. CDR3 nucleotide sequence: TGTGCCAGCAGCGTAGGGGGACTAGAATCCTACGAGCAGTACTTC.

V is TRBV2 and J is TRBJ1-6; 10 nucleotides agree with TRBD1. Losses at the gene ends were 5 bases for V and 7 bases for J; bases not matched to a gene: 2. Germline values: CDR1 SNHLY, CDR2 FYNNEI. The CDR3 loop spans 14 amino acids. CDR3 in amino acids: CASSRDRGNSPLHF. CDR3 nucleotide sequence: TGTGCCAGCAGTCGGGACAGGGGAAATTCACCCCTCCACTTT.

The chain carries TRBV10-1 and TRBJ2-2; 9 bases are shared with TRBD1. Looked up from germline, CDR1 is WNHNN and CDR2 is SYGVQD (reference sequence). J lost 3 bases, V lost 5 bases, and 4 bases had no gene match. The CDR3 extends over 15 amino acids. In DNA, the CDR3 is TGCGCCAGCAGTAATAGACAGGGGGACACCGGGGAGCTGTTTTTT. It encodes CASSNRQGDTGELFF.

V and J are TRBV5-5 and TRBJ1-2; no clear D. V gave up 2 bases and J gave up 1 base, with 12 bases separating them. Germline values: CDR1 SGHKS, CDR2 YYEKEE (reference sequence). This CDR3 comprises 15 residues. CDR3 coding DNA: TGTGCCAGCAGCTTTGGAGGACGGGTTAACTATGGCTACACCTTC. The encoded protein is CASSFGGRVNYGYTF.

The chain links TRBV18 to TRBJ2-7; the match to TRBD1 covers 7 bases. CDR3 size: 14 residues. Germline V gene sequence: CDR1 KGHSH, CDR2 LQKENI. Trimming cost V 7 bases and J 0 bases; bases outside gene matches: 6. The CDR3 DNA is TGTGCCAGCTTTAAATCAGGGGGCTCCTACGAGCAGTACTTC. Translation gives CASFKSGGSYEQYF.

This clone has just a few counts. The chain uses TRBV19 and TRBJ2-2; 7 bases align to TRBD1. V dropped 2 bases and J dropped 5; count of bases not matched to a gene: 5. Germline V gene lookup returns CDR1 LNHDA and CDR2 SQIVND (reference sequence). The CDR3 spans 15 residues. This CDR3 reads CASSISSQGTGELFF. The CDR3 DNA reads TGTGCCAGTAGTATATCGTCACAGGGGACCGGGGAGCTGTTTTTT.

The count of this clone is one. This chain joins TRBV6-1 and TRBJ1-5, with a weak D call TRBD1 (5 bases). Trimming cost V 4 bases and J 0 bases, with 10 bases left between them. The CDR3 covers 15 residues. Germline V lookup: CDR1 MNHNS, CDR2 SASEGT. Written as DNA, the CDR3 is TGTGCCAGCAGTGTGGGGCAGCTTAGCAATCAGCCCCAGCATTTT. It translates to CASSVGQLSNQPQHF.

The V call is TRBV5-1, the J call TRBJ2-2, with D unresolved. CDR1 and CDR2 from the germline V gene are SGHRS and YFSETQ. The length of the CDR3 is 13 residues. V lost 7 bases to trimming and J lost 3 bases, with 10 bases between them. This chain's CDR3 is CASGERHTGELFF. The DNA for the CDR3 is TGCGCCAGCGGCGAGCGTCACACCGGGGAGCTGTTTTTT.

As DNA, the CDR3 is TGTGCCAGCAGCGTAGGGGGACAGGGTCTCTTCTATGGCTACACCTTC. The encoded protein is CASSVGGQGLFYGYTF. The chain is built from TRBV9 and TRBJ1-2; 9 bases match TRBD1. The CDR3 sequence is 16 residues long. CDR1 is SGDLS, CDR2 YYNGEE, per germline. V lost 0 bases to trimming and J lost 4 bases; unmatched junction nucleotides: 7.

This rearrangement joins TRBV9 to TRBJ2-3, with 10 bases lining up with TRBD2. Germline CDR1 is SGDLS and CDR2 is YYNGEE. This CDR3 is 16 amino acids long. The V gene end was trimmed by 3 bases and the J gene end by 1 base; junction bases not matched to a gene: 5. As DNA, the CDR3 is TGTGCCAGCAGCGCCCCTAGCGGGGGTGGCACAGATACGCAGTATTTT. This encodes CASSAPSGGGTDTQYF.

This clone was counted a few times. V gene TRBV9 combines with J gene TRBJ1-1; no clear D. The CDR3 is made up of 14 amino acids. The ends were cut back, 0 bases at V and 1 base at J, with 7 bases in the middle. Germline lookup yields CDR1 SGDLS and CDR2 YYNGEE. The DNA for the CDR3 is TGTGCCAGCAGCGTAGTACCAGAGAACACTGAAGCTTTCTTT. Protein product: CASSVVPENTEAFF.

The J gene is TRBJ2-1, the V gene TRBV5-6; TRBD1 matches at 9 bases. V lost 3 bases and J lost 8; bases outside the gene matches: 3. The V gene's germline CDR1 is SGHDT and CDR2 YYEEEE. CDR3 size: 13 residues. The CDR3 DNA sequence: TGTGCCAGCAGCTCCCGGGACAGGGATGAGCAGTTCTTC. Protein sequence: CASSSRDRDEQFF.

About this clone itself: An end of the junction differs from the germline gene, which may be a read error. V usage is TRBV7-9 and J usage is TRBJ2-7; 8 bases are shared with TRBD2. The CDR3 has 17 amino acids. The germline gives CDR1 SEHNR, CDR2 FQNEAQ (reference sequence). CDR3 DNA sequence: TGTTCCAGCAGCTTGGCCAGCGGGGGTCCAATTCCCTACGAGCAGTACTTC. Translating gives CSSSLASGGPIPYEQYF.

The CDR3 DNA sequence: TGTGCCAGCATTCTCCAGTCCGGGAGGGCATACGAGCAGTACTTC. The encoded protein is CASILQSGRAYEQYF. The chain joins TRBV28 to TRBJ2-7; 8 positions match TRBD2. Trimming took 7 bases from V and 4 from J; bases not matched to a gene: 12. The germline gives CDR1 MDHEN, CDR2 SYDVKM. The CDR3 consists of 15 residues.

The J gene is TRBJ1-1, the V gene TRBV27; 8 nucleotides line up with TRBD1. The germline V gene has CDR1 MNHEY and CDR2 SMNVEV (reference sequence). V dropped 3 bases and J dropped 3; count of bases not matched to a gene: 15. The CDR3 is 18 residues long. CDR3 DNA sequence: TGTGCCAGCAGTTTTCGCGACAGGGGTCGGTTGGTGGACACTGAAGCTTTCTTT. Amino acid sequence: CASSFRDRGRLVDTEAFF.

A single count supports this clone. V usage is TRBV15 and J usage is TRBJ1-5; the D is unclear. The CDR3 length is 13 residues. V lost 3 bases and J lost 2, with 5 bases in between. Per the germline V gene, CDR1 is LNHNV and CDR2 is YYDKDF (reference sequence). CDR3 sequence reads: CATSSRGNQPQHF. The DNA for the CDR3 is TGTGCCACCAGCAGCCGGGGCAATCAGCCCCAGCATTTT.

The chain is built from TRBV5-1 and TRBJ2-2; D is undetermined. The V gene lost 1 base and the J gene lost 5 bases, with 12 bases spanning the gap. CDR1 and CDR2 from the germline V gene are SGHRS and YFSETQ. The CDR3 length is 15 residues. CDR3 residues: CASSLLGVNTGELFF. Here the CDR3 DNA reads TGCGCCAGCAGCTTGCTCGGTGTTAATACCGGGGAGCTGTTTTTT. The full variable domain, completed using reference TRBV5-1 and TRBJ2-2, is KAGVTQTPRYLIKTRGQQVTLSCSPISGHRSVSWYQQTPGQGLQFLFEYFSETQRNKGNFPGRFSGRQFSNSRSEMNVSTLELGDSALYLCASSLLGVNTGELFFGEGSRLTVL.

This chain links TRBV28 with TRBJ2-3; D is unresolved. Deletions cut 7 bases from V and 0 bases from J, with 8 bases between. Germline V gene sequence: CDR1 MDHEN, CDR2 SYDVKM. The CDR3 is 13 amino acids. CDR3: CASTSGSTDTQYF. CDR3 DNA: TGTGCCAGCACCTCGGGTAGCACAGATACGCAGTATTTT.

The V call is TRBV4-1, the J call TRBJ2-2; D not resolved. Looked up from germline, CDR1 is MGHRA and CDR2 is YSYEKL. V lost 0 bases, J lost 4 bases, and 9 bases lay in between. This CDR3 contains 15 residues. CDR3 amino acids: CASSQESRPTGELFF. The CDR3 bases are TGCGCCAGCAGCCAAGAAAGCAGGCCCACCGGGGAGCTGTTTTTT.

This clone has just one count. This rearrangement joins TRBV4-2 to TRBJ1-2; TRBD1 agrees at 7 bases. The CDR3 length is 15 residues. Per the germline V gene, CDR1 is LGHNA and CDR2 is YNFKEQ. J gave up 2 bases and V 3 bases, and 6 bases lay outside the gene matches. The CDR3 loop is CASSQGGTENYGYTF. In DNA, the CDR3 is TGTGCCAGCAGCCAGGGTGGGACAGAGAACTATGGCTACACCTTC.

This sequence joins TRBV18 and TRBJ1-3; D unclear. The CDR3 is 17 amino acids. The V gene lost 1 base and the J gene lost 1 base, with 14 bases spanning the gap. In germline, CDR1 is KGHSH, CDR2 LQKENI. CDR3 DNA sequence: TGTGCCAGCTCACCACTACCTTCGGGAGTGTCTGGAAACACCATATATTTT. Translating gives CASSPLPSGVSGNTIYF.